This T cell receptor beta chain was captured in a study of low-dose radiotherapy and immunotherapy resistance in tumors. Study at large: Each patient was administered nivolumab intravenously at 240 mg, which was a flat dose, every two weeks, along with intravenous ipilimumab at 1 mg/kg every six weeks. Patients took oral aspirin 300 mg daily for four cycles from cycle 1 day 1.

Administered to the donors were nivolumab, ipilimumab, aspirin, low-dose cyclophosphamide and low-dose radiotherapy. This CDR3 comprises 15 residues. Trimming shortened V by 3 bases and J by 8 bases, and 18 bases separated the two germline ends. Germline CDR1 is SGHRS and CDR2 is YFSETQ. cDNA synthesis used a TRAV/TRBV-specific primer set for both chains. With a V-primer adapter and a constant-region primer, TCRs were amplified for 20 PCR cycles. Amplification of the isolated mRNA used in vitro transcription. TCRdb passed the reads through MiXCR, listing each CDR3 protein once. The repertoire consists of fewer than 20,000 distinct CDR3 sequences, with around 74% occurring once and the leading ten covering 9.5% to 12%.

The sequence was obtained from a human donor with advanced metastatic prostate, ovarian, gallbladder or colorectal cancer (not recorded which). This table probably holds off-target reads from a library built for another chain. The chain uses TRBV5-1 and TRBJ2-1; D ambiguous. CDR3 sequence: CASSSNPSSRDEQFF. The CDR3 nucleotides are TGCGCCAGCAGCTCAAACCCTTCGAGTAGGGATGAGCAGTTCTTC.